This TCR beta chain emerged from a study of cytomegalovirus exposure and HLA in healthy donors. Assay used: immunoSEQ multiplex PCR; TCRdb lists only in-frame clones, some missing. The sample records approximately 200,000 clones, roughly 84% being singletons. Broader study findings: According to a later analysis, TCR clusters from the first cohort tended to co-occur in the 90 to 150 validation repertoires. Most TCR sequences showed up rarely, but some public TCRs showed up in many donors.

The CDR3 consists of 15 residues. Per germline, CDR1 SGHKS and CDR2 YYEKEE (reference sequence). Trimming shortened V by 0 bases and J by 0 bases, and 7 bases separated the two germline ends. On this clone itself: Its specificity is not known.

The TCR comes from a woman aged 30 to 39 in good health and CMV-seropositive. The sample was PBMCs. The chain combines TRBV5-5 with TRBJ1-5, with D perhaps matching TRBD1 (6 bases). CDR3 nucleotides: TGTGCCAGCAGCTTGGGACAGGTTAGCAATCAGCCCCAGCATTTT. Translating gives CASSLGQVSNQPQHF.